This T cell receptor beta chain was observed in a study of T cell responses to AZD1222 COVID-19 vaccine (dated by TCRdb to 2020 to 2022). Concerning the study at large: AZD1222 recipients whose second dose came at about 4 weeks and those whose second dose came at about 12 weeks were combined into one group, since spike-specific TCR depth and breadth did not differ between the two schedules. TCR sequencing was performed for about 250 trial participants, of whom around 200 were given two doses of AZD1222 and some 25 were given two doses of MenACWY control vaccine. Trial participants were enrolled by age into subgroups of 18-55, 56-69 and 70-plus years, and around 150, 28 and 57 TCR-sequenced participants, respectively, were included in these subgroups.

CDR1 and CDR2 are drawn from the germline V gene: MNHEY, SVGAGI. A distance of 13 bases separates the germline ends of V and J, which lose 6 bases and 5 bases respectively. Including the terminal cysteine and phenylalanine, the CDR3 comprises 13 residues. Just CDR3 DNA is preserved here, 39 bases in frame from base 1. Study-wide conclusions, independent of this receptor: After two AZD1222 doses, both the breadth and the depth of spike-specific TCRs were significantly higher than at day 0 and than in MenACWY recipients. Participants were mostly white British, with more females than males. The authors suggested clonal diversity may have been underestimated. The whole spike protein was spanned by vaccine-associated CD4 TCRs, and dominant responses were seen in regions 160-218 and 743-854. Reportedly, almost half of the unique spike-specific TCRs recognized epitopes lying outside the regions that are mutated in the B.1.351 and B.1.1.7 variants. The 56-69-year group was small, and its depth increase did not reach significance, likely because of low power. Only six AZD1222 recipients were SARS-CoV-2 seropositive at baseline, limiting conclusions about previously exposed vaccinees. No day 14 peak-response samples were available, so repertoires were characterized only after the peak T cell response.

This clone was seen only once. Its cognate antigen has yet to be identified. Base quality data are lacking; no much larger clone is found one base away. The CDR3 regions of human TCRbeta chains were analyzed by immunosequencing. On the study's bioinformatics: TCRs in the repertoires were compared against a reference library of SARS-CoV-2-specific TCRs that had been generated with the MIRA antigen-specificity platform. Breadth meant the fraction of unique TCRs that were SARS-CoV-2-associated, whereas depth meant the fraction of total T cells that were SARS-CoV-2-associated. Using the MIRA data, every spike-specific TCR was mapped to the spike region that the TCR reacted to and assigned to either a CD4 or a CD8 class. Log10-transformed breadth and depth values were compared by one-way ANOVA with Sidak's multiple comparisons tests. Imported from immuneACCESS, the table was reduced by TCRdb to in-frame sequences with V and J called. These copies leave out some clones; in studies compared against another copy, an unresolved V gene accounts for under half, and the cause of the remainder is not known. The DNA was the basis for D and trimming; V, J and clone size are from that table. The sample table lists some 120,000 clones, approximately 83% of them with a count of one. Together, the top ten hold approximately 1.6% of the sample.

Interpreted using the paper, the time point label stands for: baseline before first vaccination. Vaccinee samples were obtained from the UK trials COV001 and COV002, which included a single-blind randomized controlled phase 2/3 trial of AZD1222 (ChAdOx1 nCoV-19) in healthy adults. For TCRbeta chain sequencing, PBMC samples were collected from trial participants at day 0 and at day 28 after the second dose. The specimen comprised peripheral blood, sampled on day 0 of AZD1222 vaccination. This sequence originates from an adult in good health. The chain employs TRBV6-5 and TRBJ1-1; no D gene call is confident. The CDR3 is CASSRSRLTEAFF. The sequenced DNA: TGTGCCAGCAGCCGATCCCGGTTAACTGAAGCTTTCTTT.